The 5 T cell receptor beta chains in this list originate from one sample, sequenced in a study of T cell repertoires in cytomegalovirus infection. TCRdb re-called the reads through MiXCR, storing one row per CDR3 protein. The profile shows some 600,000 distinct CDR3 sequences, 20% to 25% of them singletons. Sequencing was done on a sample of CD8+ T cells from PBMCs. The receptors derive from a human donor in good health (CMV status not recorded). Some clones in this sample may be carry-over from other donors' samples.

This clonotype has more than one count but fewer than ten. This chain connects TRBV20-1 to TRBJ2-1, with D maybe TRBD2 (6 bases). The CDR3 is 14 residues long. Trimming took off 1 base at V and 4 bases at J, with 11 bases between the two ends. CDR1 DFQATT and CDR2 SNEGSKA come from the germline V gene (reference sequence). CDR3 protein: CSARAGELYNEQFF. For the CDR3, the DNA is TGCAGTGCTAGAGCGGGGGAGCTTTACAATGAGCAGTTCTTC.

This clonotype appeared many times. The genes are TRBV28 and TRBJ2-4; D gene ambiguous. The germline V gene has CDR1 MDHEN and CDR2 SYDVKM. The V and J ends lost 3 bases and 0 bases respectively, with 6 bases between them. This CDR3 spans 14 amino acids. CDR3 sequence reads: CASSFMAAKNIQYF. In DNA form, the CDR3 reads TGTGCCAGCAGTTTTATGGCAGCCAAAAACATTCAGTACTTC. The full variable domain, in which reference TRBV28 and TRBJ2-4 provide the parts outside the CDR3, is DVKVTQSSRYLVKRTGEKVFLECVQDMDHENMFWYRQDPGLGLRLIYFSYDVKMKEKGDIPEGYSVSREKKERFSLILESASTNQTSMYLCASSFMAAKNIQYFGAGTRLSVL.

This clonotype has a handful of counts. The chain has TRBV7-4 and TRBJ2-7; D possibly corresponds to TRBD2 (5 bases). This CDR3 comprises 16 residues. Trimming took off 5 bases at V and 2 bases at J, with 19 bases between the two ends. Germline CDR1 is SGHVT and CDR2 is SQSDAQ. The CDR3 is CASSPPAGEGTYEQYF. CDR3 nucleotides: TGTGCCAGCAGCCCACCGGCCGGAGAGGGAACCTACGAGCAGTACTTC.

This clonotype was recorded many times. The gene calls are TRBV25-1 and TRBJ1-1; no reliable D call. With 3 bases removed from V and 1 base from J, the gap between germline ends came to 9 bases. Germline CDR1 is MGHDK and CDR2 is SYGVNS. CDR3 length: 14 amino acids. The CDR3 region has the DNA TGTGCCAGCAGTGACGGCACACCGAACACTGAAGCTTTCTTT. Encoded protein: CASSDGTPNTEAFF.

The chain links TRBV5-1 to TRBJ2-2; D perhaps matches TRBD2 (5 bases). The CDR3 covers 16 residues. Trimming took off 5 bases at V and 0 bases at J, with 14 bases between the two ends. The germline CDR1 and CDR2 sequences are SGHRS and YFSETQ. The CDR3 nucleotides are TGCGCCAGCAGACAGTCCGGGATCGCGAACACCGGGGAGCTGTTTTTT. It yields the protein CASRQSGIANTGELFF.